This T cell receptor (beta chain) stems from a study of T-cell reconstitution after alpha-beta-depleted transplantation in children. A library of TCRbeta sequences, prepared with unique molecular identifiers, was generated. MiXCR was run by TCRdb on the PCR reads, yielding one entry per CDR3 protein. This sample yields more than 85,000 distinct CDR3 sequences, of which 10% to 13% are seen a single time; around 8.2% belongs to the top ten. This clonotype has a count of ten or more. The V segment lost 1 base and the J segment 2 bases; nucleotides outside the gene matches: 9. Germline V gene lookup returns CDR1 SGHTA and CDR2 FQGNSA. The CDR3 runs to 17 residues.

The receptor was derived from a human donor who donated a stem cell graft to a child with acute lymphoblastic leukemia. The sequences come from PBMCs from the stem cell graft donor, collected from the stem cell graft. The chain combines TRBV7-2 with TRBJ2-3; TRBD2 aligns across 7 bases. CDR3 bases: TGTGCCAGCAGCTTAGGTCCGGGAGGCCTCTCCACAGATACGCAGTATTTT. This codes for CASSLGPGGLSTDTQYF.